The clone carrying this T cell receptor (beta chain) has more than one count but fewer than ten. Its antigen is unidentified. TCRdb called the 5' RACE reads again in MiXCR, with one record for every CDR3 protein. The sample lists hundreds of thousands of distinct CDR3 sequences, 8.7% occurring once. This sample was included in a study of T cells after yellow fever vaccination. Study details: SMART-Seq v4 Ultra Low Input served to prepare low-cell-number fractions. Points from the study as a whole: Clonotypes shared by both compartments, CD4 and CD8, made up a small share. Contaminants from the bulk population, in the form of abundant clonotypes, could be found in FACS-sorted repertoires. Post-booster reappearance was seen for most primary-vaccination clones (nearly 97% CD4, 75% to 90% CD8).

The source of this sequence is a young man who received the YFV17D yellow fever vaccine. The sample in question was PBMCs, obtained on the day of the first yellow fever vaccination.

The CDR3 sequence is CASSRGAEAFF. The CDR3 DNA reads TGCGCCAGCAGCCGGGGAGCTGAAGCTTTCTTT. The genes are TRBV5-1 and TRBJ1-1; D remains unclear. The germline V and J ends were trimmed by 4 bases and 6 bases, with 7 bases remaining between them. Per germline, CDR1 SGHRS and CDR2 YFSETQ. This CDR3 is 11 amino acids long.